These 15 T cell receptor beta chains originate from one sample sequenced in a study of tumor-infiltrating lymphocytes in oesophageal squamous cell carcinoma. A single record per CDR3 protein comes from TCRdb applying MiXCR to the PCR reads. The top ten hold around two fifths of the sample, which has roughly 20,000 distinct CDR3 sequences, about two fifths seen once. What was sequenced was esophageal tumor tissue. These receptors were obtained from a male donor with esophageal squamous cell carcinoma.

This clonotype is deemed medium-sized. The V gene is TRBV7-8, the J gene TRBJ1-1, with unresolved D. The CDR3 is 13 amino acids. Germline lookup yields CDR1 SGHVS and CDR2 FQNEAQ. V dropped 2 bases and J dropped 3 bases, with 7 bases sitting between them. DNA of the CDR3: TGTGCCAGCAGCTTAAGCGGGTACACTGAAGCTTTCTTT. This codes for CASSLSGYTEAFF.

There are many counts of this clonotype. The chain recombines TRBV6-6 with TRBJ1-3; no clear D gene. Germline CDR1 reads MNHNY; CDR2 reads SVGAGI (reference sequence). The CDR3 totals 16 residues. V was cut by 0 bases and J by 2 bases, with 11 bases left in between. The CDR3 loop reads CASSYSFVTTGNTIYF. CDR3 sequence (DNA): TGTGCCAGCAGTTACTCCTTTGTGACGACTGGAAACACCATATATTTT.

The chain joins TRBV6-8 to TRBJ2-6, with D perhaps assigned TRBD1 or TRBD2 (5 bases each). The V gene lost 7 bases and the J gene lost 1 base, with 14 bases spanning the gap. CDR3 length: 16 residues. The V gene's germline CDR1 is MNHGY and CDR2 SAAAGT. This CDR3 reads CASTAIEGSGANVLTF. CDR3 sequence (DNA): TGTGCCAGCACCGCGATCGAGGGGTCTGGGGCCAACGTCCTGACTTTC.

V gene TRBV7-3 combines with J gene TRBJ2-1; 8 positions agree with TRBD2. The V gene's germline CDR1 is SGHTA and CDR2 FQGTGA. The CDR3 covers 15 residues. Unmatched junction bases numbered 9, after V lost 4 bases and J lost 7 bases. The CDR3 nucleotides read TGTGCCAGCAGCTCTGGAGGGAGCGGGGGAAATGAGCAGTTCTTC. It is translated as CASSSGGSGGNEQFF. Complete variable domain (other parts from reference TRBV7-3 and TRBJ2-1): GAGVSQTPSNKVTEKGKYVELRCDPISGHTALYWYRQSLGQGPEFLIYFQGTGAADDSGLPNDRFFAVRPEGSVSTLKIQRTERGDSAVYLCASSSGGSGGNEQFFGPGTRLTVL.

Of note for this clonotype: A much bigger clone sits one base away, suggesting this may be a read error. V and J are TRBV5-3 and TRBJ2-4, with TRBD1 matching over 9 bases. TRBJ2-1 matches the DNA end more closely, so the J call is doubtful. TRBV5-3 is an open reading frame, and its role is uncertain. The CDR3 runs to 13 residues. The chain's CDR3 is CASSLDRGETQFF. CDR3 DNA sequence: TGTGCCAGCAGCTTGGACAGGGGAGAGACCCAGTTCTTC.

The CDR3 region has the DNA TGTGCCAGCAGTTTTGTGACGAACACTGAAGCTTTCTTT. It translates to CASSFVTNTEAFF. The chain has TRBV12-3 or TRBV12-4 and TRBJ1-1; D not certain. V lost 3 bases to trimming and J lost 1 base, with 6 bases between them. This CDR3 region has 13 residues.

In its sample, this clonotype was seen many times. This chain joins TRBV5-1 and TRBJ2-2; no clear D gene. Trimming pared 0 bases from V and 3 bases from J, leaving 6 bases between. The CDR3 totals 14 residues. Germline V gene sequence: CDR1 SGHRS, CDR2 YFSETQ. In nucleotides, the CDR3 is TGCGCCAGCAGCTTGGGTGACTACACCGGGGAGCTGTTTTTT. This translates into CASSLGDYTGELFF.

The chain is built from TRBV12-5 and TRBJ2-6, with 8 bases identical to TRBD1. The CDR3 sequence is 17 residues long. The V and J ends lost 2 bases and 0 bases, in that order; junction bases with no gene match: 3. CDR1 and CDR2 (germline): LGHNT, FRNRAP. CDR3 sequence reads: CASGLSGGNSGANVLTF. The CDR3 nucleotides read TGTGCTAGTGGTTTGTCAGGGGGCAACTCTGGGGCCAACGTCCTGACTTTC. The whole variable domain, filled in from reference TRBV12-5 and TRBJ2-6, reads DARVTQTPRHKVTEMGQEVTMRCQPILGHNTVFWYRQTMMQGLELLAYFRNRAPLDDSGMPKDRFSAEMPDATLATLKIQPSEPRDSAVYFCASGLSGGNSGANVLTFGAGSRLTVL.

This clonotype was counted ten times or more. Here the CDR3 DNA reads TGTGCCAGCAGGGAGGCTAGCGGAGTCAATGAGCAGTTCTTC. This codes for CASREASGVNEQFF. The rearrangement uses TRBV28 and TRBJ2-1, with 7 bases matching TRBD2. This CDR3 contains 14 residues. Germline CDR1 reads MDHEN; CDR2 reads SYDVKM. V gave up 6 bases and J gave up 6 bases; unmatched junction bases: 8.

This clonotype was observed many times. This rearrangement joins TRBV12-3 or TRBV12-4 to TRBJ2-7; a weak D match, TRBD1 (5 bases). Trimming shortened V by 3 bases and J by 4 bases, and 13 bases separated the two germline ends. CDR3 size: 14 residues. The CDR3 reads CASSFGAAQYEQYF. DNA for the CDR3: TGTGCCAGCAGTTTTGGGGCAGCTCAATACGAGCAGTACTTC.

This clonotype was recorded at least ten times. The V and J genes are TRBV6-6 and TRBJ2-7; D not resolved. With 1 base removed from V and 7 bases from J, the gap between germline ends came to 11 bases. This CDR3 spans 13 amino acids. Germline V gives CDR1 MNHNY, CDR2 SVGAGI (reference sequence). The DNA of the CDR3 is TGTGCCAGCAGTTACTACGCGGACCAAGAGCAGTACTTC. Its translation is CASSYYADQEQYF.

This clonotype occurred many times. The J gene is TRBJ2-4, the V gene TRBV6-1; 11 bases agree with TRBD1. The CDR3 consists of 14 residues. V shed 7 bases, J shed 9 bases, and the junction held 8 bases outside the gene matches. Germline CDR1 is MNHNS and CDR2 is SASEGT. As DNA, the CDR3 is TGTGCCAGCATTAAGGACAGGGGGCCTAGCATTCAGTACTTC. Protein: CASIKDRGPSIQYF.

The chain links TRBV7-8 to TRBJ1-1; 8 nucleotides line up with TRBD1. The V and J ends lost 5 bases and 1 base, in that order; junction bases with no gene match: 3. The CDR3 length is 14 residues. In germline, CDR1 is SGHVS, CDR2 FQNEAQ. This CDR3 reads CASSTDRGNTEAFF. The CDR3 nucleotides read TGTGCCAGCAGCACAGACAGGGGGAACACTGAAGCTTTCTTT.

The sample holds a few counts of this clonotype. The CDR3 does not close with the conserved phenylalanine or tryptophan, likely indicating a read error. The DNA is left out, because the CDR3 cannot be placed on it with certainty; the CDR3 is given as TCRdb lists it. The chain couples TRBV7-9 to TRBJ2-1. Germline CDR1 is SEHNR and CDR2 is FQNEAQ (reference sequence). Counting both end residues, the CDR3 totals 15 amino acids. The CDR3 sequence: CASSPTDNYGYTFGS.

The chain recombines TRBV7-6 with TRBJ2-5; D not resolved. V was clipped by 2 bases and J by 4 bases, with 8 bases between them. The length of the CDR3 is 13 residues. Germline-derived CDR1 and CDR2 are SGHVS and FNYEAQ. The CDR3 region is CASSLSGIETQYF. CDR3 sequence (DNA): TGTGCCAGCAGCTTATCAGGAATAGAGACCCAGTACTTC.